This entry is about one T cell receptor (beta chain). Its cognate antigen is unknown. Individual cDNA molecules carried attached unique molecular identifiers. TCRdb reprocessed the 5' RACE reads with MiXCR, giving one entry per CDR3 protein. Of 45,000 to 55,000 distinct CDR3 sequences listed, 8.5% to 10% are singletons. The record originates from a study of early T cells in non-severe SARS-CoV-2 infection. Study background: Sequencing of bulk RNA from unsorted whole blood was done, without chain pairing. Points from the study as a whole: Anti-spike CD8 responses were favored by VDJdb matching, which missed private and CD4 specificities.

Per germline, CDR1 SQVTM and CDR2 ANQGSEA. The CDR3 runs 13 residues. V lost 5 bases and J lost 8, with 18 bases in between. The sequence derives from an adult who was a healthcare worker with PCR-confirmed SARS-CoV-2 infection or an uninfected control (not recorded which). This chain joins TRBV29-1 and TRBJ1-2, with a possible D match to TRBD1 (6 bases). The material sequenced was whole blood. CDR3 sequence: CSVPDRWGEGYTF. Here the CDR3 DNA reads TGCAGCGTTCCCGACAGGTGGGGAGAGGGCTACACCTTC.